There are many counts of the clone carrying this T cell receptor (beta chain). Its target is not known. The data belong to a study of T cells in Graves' hyperthyroidism and ophthalmopathy. Study-level findings and limits: The model forecast ophthalmopathy, anticipating it by a median approximately 7 months before onset. Stable hyperthyroidism was separated from ophthalmopathy by a model based on 13 V-J features.

TCR beta CDR3 regions were amplified from RNA transcripts. HTBI primers drove first-round RT-PCR of the TCR CDR3. MiXCR, applied by TCRdb to the multiplex PCR reads, yields one record per CDR3 protein. This sample carries a few hundred thousand distinct CDR3 sequences, over 15% of them seen once, and the ten largest clones take about 50%. V lost 5 bases and J lost 6, with 11 bases in between. The CDR3 sequence is 14 residues long. Germline values: CDR1 SGHVS, CDR2 FQNEAQ. Sample: blood. The genes are TRBV7-8 and TRBJ1-6; D call uncertain. The receptor comes from a woman aged 60-70 years with Graves' ophthalmopathy. CDR3 amino acids: CASSPGPANSPLHF. DNA of the CDR3: TGTGCCAGCAGCCCCGGGCCGGCTAATTCACCCCTCCACTTT.